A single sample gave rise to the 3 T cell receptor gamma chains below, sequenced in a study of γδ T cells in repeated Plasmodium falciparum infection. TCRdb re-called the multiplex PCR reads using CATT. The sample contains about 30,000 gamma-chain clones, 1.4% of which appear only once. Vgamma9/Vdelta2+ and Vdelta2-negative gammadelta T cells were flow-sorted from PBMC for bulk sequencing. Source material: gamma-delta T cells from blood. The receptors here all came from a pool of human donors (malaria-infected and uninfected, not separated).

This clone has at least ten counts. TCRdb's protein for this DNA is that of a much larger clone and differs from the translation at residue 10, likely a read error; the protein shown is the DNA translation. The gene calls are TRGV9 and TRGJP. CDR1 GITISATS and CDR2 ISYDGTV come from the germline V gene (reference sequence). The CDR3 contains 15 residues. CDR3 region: CALWEQELGEKIKVF. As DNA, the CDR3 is TGTGCCTTGTGGGAGCAAGAGTTGGGCGAAAAAATCAAGGTATTT.

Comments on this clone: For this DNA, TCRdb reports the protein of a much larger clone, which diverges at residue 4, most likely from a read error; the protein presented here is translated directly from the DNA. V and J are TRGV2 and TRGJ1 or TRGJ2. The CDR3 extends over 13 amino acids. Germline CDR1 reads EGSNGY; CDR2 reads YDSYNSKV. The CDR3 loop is CATLDCRYYKKLF. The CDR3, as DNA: TGTGCCACCTTGGACTGTCGATATTATAAGAAACTCTTT.

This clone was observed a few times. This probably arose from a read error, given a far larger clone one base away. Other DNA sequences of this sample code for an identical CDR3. The CDR3 region has the DNA TGTGCCTTGTGGGAGGAGATACAAGAGTTGGGCAAAAAAATCAAGGTGTTT. Residues: CALWEEIQELGKKIKVF. The V gene is listed as TRGV9; no J gene was called. The CDR3 is 17 residues long. Germline lookup yields CDR1 GITISATS and CDR2 ISYDGTV (reference sequence).